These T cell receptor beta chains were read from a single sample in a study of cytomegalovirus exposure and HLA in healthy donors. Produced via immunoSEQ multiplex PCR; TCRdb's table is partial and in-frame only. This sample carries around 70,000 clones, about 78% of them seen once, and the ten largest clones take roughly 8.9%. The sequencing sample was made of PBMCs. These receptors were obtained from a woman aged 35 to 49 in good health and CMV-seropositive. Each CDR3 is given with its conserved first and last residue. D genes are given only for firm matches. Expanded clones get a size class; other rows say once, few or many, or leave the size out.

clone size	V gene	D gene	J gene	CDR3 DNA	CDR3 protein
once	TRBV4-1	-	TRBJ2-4	TGCGCCAGCAGCCAAGAGGTAGCGGAGGCTAACAAAAACATTCAGTACTTC	CASSQEVAEANKNIQYF
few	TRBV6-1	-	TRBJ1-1	TGTGCCAGCAGTGCCCAGAACATGAACACTGAAGCTTTCTTT	CASSAQNMNTEAFF
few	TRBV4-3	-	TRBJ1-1	TGCGCCAGCAGCCAAGATGGGCTTCGGAACACTGAAGCTTTCTTT	CASSQDGLRNTEAFF
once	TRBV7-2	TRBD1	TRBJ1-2	TGTGCCAGCAGCTTAGCGGGGGACAGCTATGGCTACACCTTC	CASSLAGDSYGYTF
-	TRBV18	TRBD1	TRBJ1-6	TGTGCCAGCTCACCCGGGACAGGGATTGTTTCACCCCTCCACTTT	CASSPGTGIVSPLHF
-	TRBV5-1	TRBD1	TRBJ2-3	TGCGCCAGCAGCTTGGGGGCAGGGGGTGGAGATACGCAGTATTTT	CASSLGAGGGDTQYF
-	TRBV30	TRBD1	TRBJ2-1	TGTGCCTGGAGGGTGGACAGGGGCGTTAGCTCCTACAATGAGCAGTTCTTC	CAWRVDRGVSSYNEQFF
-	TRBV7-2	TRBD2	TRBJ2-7	TGTGCCAGCAGGCCACTAGCGGGGTGGGACGAGCAGTACTTC	CASRPLAGWDEQYF
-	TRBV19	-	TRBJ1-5	TGTGCCAGTAGTCCCATCCTTGGGGGCGGCCAGCCCCAGCATTTT	CASSPILGGGQPQHF
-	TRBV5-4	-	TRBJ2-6	TGTGCCAGCAGCTTCGACACGGTTGGGGCCAACGTCCTGACTTTC	CASSFDTVGANVLTF
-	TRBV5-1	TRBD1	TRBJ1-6	TGCGCCAGCAGCTGGGGACAGGGATATTCACCCCTCCACTTT	CASSWGQGYSPLHF
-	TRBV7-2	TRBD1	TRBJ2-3	TGTGCCAGCAGCGCCGGGACAGGGGTCACAGATACGCAGTATTTT	CASSAGTGVTDTQYF
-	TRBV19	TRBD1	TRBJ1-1	TGTGCCAGTAGTATAATGCAGAGGGGAGCGGACAGGAGCGACACTGAAGCTTTCTTT	CASSIMQRGADRSDTEAFF
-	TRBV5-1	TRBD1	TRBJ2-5	TGCGCCAGCAGCGAGGTTTACAGGGGCAGAGAGACCCAGTACTTC	CASSEVYRGRETQYF
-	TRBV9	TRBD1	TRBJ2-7	TGTGCCAGCAGCGTCGAAGGACAGGGTCTCGAGCAGTACTTC	CASSVEGQGLEQYF
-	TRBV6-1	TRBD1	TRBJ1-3	TGTGCCAGCAGTGGAAGGACAGGGCGGCTGAACACCATATATTTT	CASSGRTGRLNTIYF
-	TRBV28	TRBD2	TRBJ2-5	TGTGCCAGCAGTTTCCCGGGACTAGTAGAGACCCAGTACTTC	CASSFPGLVETQYF
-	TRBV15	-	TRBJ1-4	TGTGCCACCAGCAGAGCCCGGTCCCAATCAGGAAAACTGTTTTTT	CATSRARSQSGKLFF
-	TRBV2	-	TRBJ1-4	TGTGCCAGCAGTACCCTCGGAGGTGGGGGGGAAAAACTGTTTTTT	CASSTLGGGGEKLFF
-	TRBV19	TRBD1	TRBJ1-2	TGTGCCAGTAGTATGTTGCGACAGGGGAGCTATGGCTACACCTTC	CASSMLRQGSYGYTF
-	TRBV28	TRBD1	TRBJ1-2	TGTGCCAGCACCACGGACAGGGGAAGTGGCTACACCTTC	CASTTDRGSGYTF
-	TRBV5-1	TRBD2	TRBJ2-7	TGCGCCAGCAGACGGACTAGCGGGATCGACGAGCAGTACTTC	CASRRTSGIDEQYF
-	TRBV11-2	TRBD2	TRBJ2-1	TGTGCCAGCAGCTTAGGGCTAGCGGGGGCTGGTGAGCAGTTCTTC	CASSLGLAGAGEQFF
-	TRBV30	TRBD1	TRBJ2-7	TGTGCCTGGGCCGTAGGGGGCAGGATTTACGAGCAGTACTTC	CAWAVGGRIYEQYF
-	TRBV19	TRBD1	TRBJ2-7	TGTGCCAGTAGTATTAGACGACAGGGGGCCTACGAGCAGTACTTC	CASSIRRQGAYEQYF
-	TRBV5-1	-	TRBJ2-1	TGCGCCAGCAGCTTGGAAGGGGGAAATGAGCAGTTCTTC	CASSLEGGNEQFF
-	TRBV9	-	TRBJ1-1	TGTGCCAGCAGCGTAGAGGGGTACTTGAACACTGAAGCTTTCTTT	CASSVEGYLNTEAFF
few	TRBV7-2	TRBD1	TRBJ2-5	TGTGCCAGCAGCTTAGGCGGGACAGGGGGAGAGACCCAGTACTTC	CASSLGGTGGETQYF
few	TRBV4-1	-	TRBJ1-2	TGCGCCAGCAGCCAAGAAAAACAGGGCATCGGCTACACCTTC	CASSQEKQGIGYTF
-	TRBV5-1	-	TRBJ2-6	TGCGCCAGCAGCCTAGGGGCAGGGCCGGCCAACGTCCTGACTTTC	CASSLGAGPANVLTF
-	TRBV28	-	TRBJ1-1	TGTGCCAGCAACGACAAGGGAGGAGCTTTCTTT	CASNDKGGAFF
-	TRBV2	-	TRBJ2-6	TGTGCCAGCAGTTCCCGTTCCTCTGGGGCCAACGTCCTGACTTTC	CASSSRSSGANVLTF
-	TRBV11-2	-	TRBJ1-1	TGTGCCAGCAGCCCACAGGCAACGAACACTGAAGCTTTCTTT	CASSPQATNTEAFF
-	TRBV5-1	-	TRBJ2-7	TGCGCCAGCAGCTTGGAACCGGGAGAGCGGGAGCAGTACTTC	CASSLEPGEREQYF
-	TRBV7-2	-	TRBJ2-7	TGTGCCAGCAGCACCTTTGACGGGACCTACGAGCAGTACTTC	CASSTFDGTYEQYF
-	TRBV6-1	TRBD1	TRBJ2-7	TGTGCCAGCAGTGAAGCGACAGGGTCCCTCTACGAGCAGTACTTC	CASSEATGSLYEQYF
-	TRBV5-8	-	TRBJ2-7	TGTGCCAGCAGCCCCACCTACGAGCAGTACTTC	CASSPTYEQYF
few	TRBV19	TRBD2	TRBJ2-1	TGTGCCAGTAGTGGACGACTAGCGGGGGGGCGTTACAATGAGCAGTTCTTC	CASSGRLAGGRYNEQFF
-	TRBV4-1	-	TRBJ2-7	TGCGCCAGCAGCCCTGGACAGTATAACGAGCAGTACTTC	CASSPGQYNEQYF
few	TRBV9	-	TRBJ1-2	TGTGCCAGCAGCGTAGAGGCCCCTGGACAGAACTATGGCTACACCTTC	CASSVEAPGQNYGYTF
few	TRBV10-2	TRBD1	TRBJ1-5	TGCGCCAGCAGCAGGACAGGGAGTCGCAATCAGCCCCAGCATTTT	CASSRTGSRNQPQHF
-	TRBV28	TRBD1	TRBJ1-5	TGTGCCAGCAGTTTAATGGGGTCAGGGGGGCAGCCCCAGCATTTT	CASSLMGSGGQPQHF
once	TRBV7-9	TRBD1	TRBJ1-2	TGTGCCAGCAGCGAACAGGGGGCTGTAGGCTACACCTTC	CASSEQGAVGYTF
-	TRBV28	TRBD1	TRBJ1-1	TGTGCCAGCAGGACCACGGGACAGGGCTACACTGAAGCTTTCTTT	CASRTTGQGYTEAFF
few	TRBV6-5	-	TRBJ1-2	TGTGCCAGCAGTTTACAGGGTTACTATGGCTACACCTTC	CASSLQGYYGYTF
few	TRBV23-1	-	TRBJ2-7	TGCGCCAGCAGCAGGGGAATCTACGAGCAGTACTTC	CASSRGIYEQYF